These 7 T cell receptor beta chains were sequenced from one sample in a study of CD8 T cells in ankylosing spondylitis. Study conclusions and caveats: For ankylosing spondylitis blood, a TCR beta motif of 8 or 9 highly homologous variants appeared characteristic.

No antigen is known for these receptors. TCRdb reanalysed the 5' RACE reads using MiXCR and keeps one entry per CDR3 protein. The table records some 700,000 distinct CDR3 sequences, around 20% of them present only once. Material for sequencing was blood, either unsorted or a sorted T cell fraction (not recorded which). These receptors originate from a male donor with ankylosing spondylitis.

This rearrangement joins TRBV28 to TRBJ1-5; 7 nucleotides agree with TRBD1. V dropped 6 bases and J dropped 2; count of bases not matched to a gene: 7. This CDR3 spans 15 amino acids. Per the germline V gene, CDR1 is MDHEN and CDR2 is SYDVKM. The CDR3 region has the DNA TGTGCCAGCAGGGGAGGGGGCGCGGGCAATCAGCCCCAGCATTTT. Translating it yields CASRGGGAGNQPQHF.

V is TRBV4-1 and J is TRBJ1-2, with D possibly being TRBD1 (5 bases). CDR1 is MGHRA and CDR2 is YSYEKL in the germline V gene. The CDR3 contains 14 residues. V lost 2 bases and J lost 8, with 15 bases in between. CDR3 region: CASSQPFDWGGYTF. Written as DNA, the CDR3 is TGCGCCAGCAGCCAACCTTTTGACTGGGGGGGCTACACCTTC.

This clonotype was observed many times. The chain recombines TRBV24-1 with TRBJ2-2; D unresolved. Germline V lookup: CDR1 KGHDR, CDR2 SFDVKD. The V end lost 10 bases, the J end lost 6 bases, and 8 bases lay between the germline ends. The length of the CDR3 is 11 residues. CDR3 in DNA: TGTGCCACACAGTGGGCCGGGGAGCTGTTTTTT. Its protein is CATQWAGELFF.

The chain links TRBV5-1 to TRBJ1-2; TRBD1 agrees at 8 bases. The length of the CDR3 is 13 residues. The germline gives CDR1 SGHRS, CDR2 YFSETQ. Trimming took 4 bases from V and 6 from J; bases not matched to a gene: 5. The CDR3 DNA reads TGCGCCAGCAGCCCGGACAGGGTTGATGGCTACACCTTC. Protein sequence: CASSPDRVDGYTF.

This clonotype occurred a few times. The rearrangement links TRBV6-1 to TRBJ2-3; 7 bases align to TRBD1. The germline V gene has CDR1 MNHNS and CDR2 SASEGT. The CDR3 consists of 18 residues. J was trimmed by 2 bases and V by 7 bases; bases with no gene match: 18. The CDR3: CASKIRDSGQAFTDTQYF. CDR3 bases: TGTGCCAGCAAAATCCGGGACAGCGGACAGGCGTTCACAGATACGCAGTATTTT.

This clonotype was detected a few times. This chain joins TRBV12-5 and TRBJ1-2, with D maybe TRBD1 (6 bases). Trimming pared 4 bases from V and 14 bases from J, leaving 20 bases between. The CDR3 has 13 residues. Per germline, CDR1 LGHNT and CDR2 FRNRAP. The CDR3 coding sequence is TGTGCTAGTGGTTCAACCCGGGACACGGAAAGAACCTTC. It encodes CASGSTRDTERTF.

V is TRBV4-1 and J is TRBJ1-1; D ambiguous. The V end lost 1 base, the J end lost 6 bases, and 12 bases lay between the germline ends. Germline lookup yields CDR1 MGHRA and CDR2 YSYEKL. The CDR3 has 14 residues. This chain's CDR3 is CASSQVAGIAEAFF. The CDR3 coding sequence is TGCGCCAGCAGCCAAGTGGCGGGGATCGCTGAAGCTTTCTTT.